The present T cell receptor beta chain was sequenced within a study of shared clonotypes between healthy human individuals. About the research overall: Per donor, three plates held CD4 naive cells, three held CD4 memory, two held CD8 naive and one held CD8 memory. Study-wide results and caveats: Rarefaction revealed incomplete sorted-subset sequencing despite large depth.

Repertoires were generated with immunoSEQ multiplex PCR, while TCRdb's copy carries only in-frame clones and drops some. The table records over a million clones, more than 60% of them present only once. In the case of this clone: Its specificity is not known.

This clonotype originated in a man between 18 and 35 years old in good health. Input material: memory CD4+ T cells sorted from blood. As to subset: CD45RA-negative fraction.

Here the CDR3 reads CASSQGRQGKKFF. CDR3 bases: TGTGCCAGCAGCCAAGGCCGACAGGGGAAGAAGTTCTTC. This sequence joins TRBV4-2 and TRBJ2-1; TRBD1 agrees at 8 bases. The V and J ends lost 1 base and 14 bases, in that order; junction bases with no gene match: 7. The germline CDR1 and CDR2 sequences are LGHNA and YNFKEQ. The CDR3 extends over 13 amino acids.